Shown below are 21 T cell receptor beta chains from a single sample sequenced in a study of beta chain features in type 1 diabetes. The sequenced template was cDNA made from the entire isolated RNA. Using immunoSEQ multiplex PCR, the repertoire was profiled, and TCRdb retains in-frame clones only, with some absent. The sample yields 120,000 to 150,000 clones, under 60% seen once. The sequenced sample consisted of Tregs from blood. The receptors were gathered from a man younger than 35 in good health.

The rearrangement joins TRBV7-2 to TRBJ1-4; no firm D call. CDR1 and CDR2 (germline): SGHTA, FQGNSA. The ends were cut back, 3 bases at V and 3 bases at J, with 8 bases in the middle. This CDR3 is built from 14 residues. CDR3 sequence (DNA): TGTGCCAGCAGCTTTACAGCAGCTAATGAAAAACTGTTTTTT. It specifies CASSFTAANEKLFF.

This clone was seen more than once but under ten times. This chain joins TRBV30 and TRBJ1-1; unclear D gene. V was clipped by 5 bases and J by 0 bases, with 10 bases between them. From germline, CDR1 is GTSNPN and CDR2 SVGIG (reference sequence). This CDR3 region has 13 residues. The CDR3: CAWDSAVNTEAFF. In DNA, the CDR3 is TGTGCCTGGGATTCGGCGGTGAACACTGAAGCTTTCTTT.

The chain uses TRBV6-6 and TRBJ2-1; 10 bases fit TRBD2. The trim removed 4 bases at V and 6 bases at J, leaving 6 bases unmatched. CDR1 is MNHNY and CDR2 is SVGAGI in the germline V gene (reference sequence). This CDR3 has 15 residues. The CDR3 region has the DNA TGTGCCAGCAGTTCGAGCGGGGGGGCCCGCAATGAGCAGTTCTTC. Its protein is CASSSSGGARNEQFF.

This rearrangement joins TRBV2 to TRBJ1-5; possible D gene TRBD1, 5 bases. Germline assignment: CDR1 SNHLY and CDR2 FYNNEI. The V and J ends lost 6 bases and 1 base respectively, with 13 bases between them. There are 15 residues in the CDR3. CDR3 DNA: TGTGCCAGCAGCCCTGCGGGGGGGAGCAATCAGCCCCAGCATTTT. Its protein product is CASSPAGGSNQPQHF.

In its sample, this clone was seen once. The V gene is TRBV5-1, the J gene TRBJ2-3, with 7 bases identical to TRBD2. Trimming took 2 bases from V and 6 from J; bases not matched to a gene: 9. CDR3 length: 15 residues. From germline, CDR1 is SGHRS and CDR2 YFSETQ. DNA for the CDR3: TGCGCCAGCAGCTTAGGCGGGGGATATTCGGATACGCAGTATTTT. This gives the protein CASSLGGGYSDTQYF.

J is TRBJ1-2 and V is TRBV9; D unclear. The CDR3 sequence is 16 residues long. The germline V gene has CDR1 SGDLS and CDR2 YYNGEE. V was clipped by 4 bases and J by 4 bases, with 20 bases between them. The CDR3 protein is CASSPPPAPRSYGYTF. CDR3 nucleotides: TGTGCCAGCAGCCCTCCCCCCGCCCCGCGGAGCTATGGCTACACCTTC. The full variable domain, in which reference TRBV9 and TRBJ1-2 provide the parts outside the CDR3, is DSGVTQTPKHLITATGQRVTLRCSPRSGDLSVYWYQQSLDQGLQFLIQYYNGEERAKGNILERFSAQQFPDLHSELNLSSLELGDSALYFCASSPPPAPRSYGYTFGSGTRLTVV.

This clone was seen a few times. The rearrangement links TRBV4-2 to TRBJ2-2; 8 nucleotides agree with TRBD1. The CDR3 consists of 18 residues. Germline loops: CDR1 LGHNA, CDR2 YNFKEQ. With V trimmed by 1 base and J by 2 bases, 9 bases remained unmatched. In nucleotides, the CDR3 is TGTGCCAGCAGCCAAGCATTCCCAGGACAGGGAAACACCGGGGAGCTGTTTTTT. Protein sequence: CASSQAFPGQGNTGELFF.

The chain joins TRBV27 to TRBJ2-3, with 14 bases lining up with TRBD2. CDR3 length: 17 amino acids. Germline V CDR1 and CDR2: MNHEY, SMNVEV (reference sequence). The junction had 11 bases not matched to a gene; V was cut back by 4 bases and J by 8 bases. This chain's CDR3 is CASSSRLAGGPRGTQYF. The CDR3 coding sequence is TGTGCCAGCAGTTCCCGACTAGCGGGAGGGCCTAGAGGTACGCAGTATTTT.

This clone was counted only a few times. The chain combines TRBV15 with TRBJ2-2; 9 bases match TRBD1. The length of the CDR3 is 18 residues. V shed 3 bases and J 5 bases; nucleotides not matched to a gene: 13. CDR1 and CDR2 from the germline V gene are LNHNV and YYDKDF (reference sequence). The chain's CDR3 is CATSSNRGGQGWTGELFF. The CDR3 DNA reads as TGTGCCACCAGCAGTAATCGAGGGGGACAGGGCTGGACCGGGGAGCTGTTTTTT.

This clone showed up just once. The chain joins TRBV27 to TRBJ2-7, with TRBD1 identical over 7 bases. Germline trimming cut 11 bases from V and 3 bases from J; bases unmatched to any gene: 19. This CDR3 has 16 residues. From germline, CDR1 is MNHEY and CDR2 SMNVEV (reference sequence). This CDR3 reads CAEQPRQGTEVYEQYF. CDR3 sequence (DNA): TGTGCCGAACAACCCCGGCAGGGGACAGAAGTCTACGAGCAGTACTTC.

This clone has a single count. The chain has TRBV27 and TRBJ1-1; 8 bases fit TRBD1. The CDR3 length is 17 residues. After removal of 2 bases from V and 2 bases from J, the junction contained 10 bases not matched to a gene. Germline V gene lookup returns CDR1 MNHEY and CDR2 SMNVEV (reference sequence). In DNA, the CDR3 is TGTGCCAGCAGTTTACGGACCCGGGACAGGAGAAACACTGAAGCTTTCTTT. It translates to CASSLRTRDRRNTEAFF.

V usage is TRBV27 and J usage is TRBJ2-1; 14 positions agree with TRBD2. The germline CDR1 and CDR2 sequences are MNHEY and SMNVEV (reference sequence). The junction had 11 bases not matched to a gene; V was cut back by 10 bases and J by 3 bases. This CDR3 region has 17 residues. The CDR3 bases are TGTGCCACCAGGTTAAGACTAGCGGGAGGGTTCTACAATGAGCAGTTCTTC. Encoded protein: CATRLRLAGGFYNEQFF.

This clone appeared once. The chain has TRBV6-6 and TRBJ1-5; no clear D. Germline V gives CDR1 MNHNY, CDR2 SVGAGI (reference sequence). This CDR3 comprises 15 residues. The V and J ends lost 2 bases and 7 bases respectively, with 15 bases between them. DNA for the CDR3: TGTGCCAGCAGTTACGGCCGGGAAATACGCCAGCCCCAGCATTTT. As protein: CASSYGREIRQPQHF.

This sequence joins TRBV19 and TRBJ1-4; D call uncertain. There are 16 residues in the CDR3. V gave up 5 bases and J gave up 8 bases, with 21 bases separating them. Per germline, CDR1 LNHDA and CDR2 SQIVND (reference sequence). Here the CDR3 DNA reads TGTGCCAGTAGTCCTCGGGGTGTTGGGAGGACCGAAAAACTGTTTTTT. Translation: CASSPRGVGRTEKLFF.

V usage is TRBV28 and J usage is TRBJ1-5; D ambiguous. V was pared by 5 bases and J by 7 bases, with 15 bases between. The length of the CDR3 is 14 residues. Germline V gives CDR1 MDHEN, CDR2 SYDVKM. The CDR3 is CASSAHGIGQPQHF. Written as DNA, the CDR3 is TGTGCCAGCAGTGCGCACGGGATCGGCCAGCCCCAGCATTTT.

The chain couples TRBV6-6 to TRBJ1-2, with D possibly matching TRBD1 (5 bases). V was pared by 2 bases and J by 8 bases, with 15 bases between. The CDR3 runs to 14 residues. Germline lookup yields CDR1 MNHNY and CDR2 SVGAGI (reference sequence). Written as DNA, the CDR3 is TGTGCCAGCAGTTACACAGGCAGGGCGGGGGGCTACACCTTC. Protein product: CASSYTGRAGGYTF.

This clone was seen a few times. V and J are TRBV11-2 and TRBJ1-2; TRBD1 aligns across 8 bases. Germline V gives CDR1 SGHAT, CDR2 FQNNGV. This CDR3 has 16 amino acids. J gave up 6 bases and V 5 bases, and 14 bases lay outside the gene matches. CDR3 DNA: TGTGCCAGCAGCCTCGGACAGGGAACGGCTCTACATGGCTACACCTTC. As protein: CASSLGQGTALHGYTF.

This clone was counted between two and nine times. The chain combines TRBV7-3 with TRBJ1-2, with 8 positions matching TRBD1. The CDR3 loop spans 17 amino acids. V shed 4 bases, J shed 8 bases, and the junction held 18 bases outside the gene matches. CDR1 SGHTA and CDR2 FQGTGA come from the germline V gene. This CDR3 reads CASSSSHRTGKLVGYTF. CDR3 coding DNA: TGTGCCAGCAGCTCCTCGCACAGGACAGGGAAACTAGTCGGCTACACCTTC.

This rearrangement joins TRBV5-1 to TRBJ2-6, with TRBD2 matching over 7 bases. CDR1 SGHRS and CDR2 YFSETQ come from the germline V gene. This CDR3 comprises 16 residues. The ends lost 4 bases at V and 0 bases at J; junction bases unmatched: 4. The CDR3 bases are TGCGCCAGCAGCGTGCGGGAGTCCTCTGGGGCCAACGTCCTGACTTTC. Translation: CASSVRESSGANVLTF.

On this clone itself: No DNA is shown, since the ends of the CDR3 on it are uncertain; the CDR3 is the one TCRdb lists. The CDR3 loop is CASSFGPGGNTIYF. The rearrangement joins TRBV11-2 to TRBJ1-3. Germline V gene lookup returns CDR1 SGHAT and CDR2 FQNNGV. The CDR3 adds up to 14 amino acids, both ends counted.

The chain carries TRBV7-2 and TRBJ2-5; D gene unclear. CDR1 is SGHTA, CDR2 FQGNSA, per germline. The CDR3 runs 13 residues. V was pared by 7 bases and J by 4 bases, with 13 bases between. The CDR3 loop reads CASTPTGLETQYF. The CDR3 DNA reads TGTGCCAGCACCCCGACGGGTTTAGAGACCCAGTACTTC.